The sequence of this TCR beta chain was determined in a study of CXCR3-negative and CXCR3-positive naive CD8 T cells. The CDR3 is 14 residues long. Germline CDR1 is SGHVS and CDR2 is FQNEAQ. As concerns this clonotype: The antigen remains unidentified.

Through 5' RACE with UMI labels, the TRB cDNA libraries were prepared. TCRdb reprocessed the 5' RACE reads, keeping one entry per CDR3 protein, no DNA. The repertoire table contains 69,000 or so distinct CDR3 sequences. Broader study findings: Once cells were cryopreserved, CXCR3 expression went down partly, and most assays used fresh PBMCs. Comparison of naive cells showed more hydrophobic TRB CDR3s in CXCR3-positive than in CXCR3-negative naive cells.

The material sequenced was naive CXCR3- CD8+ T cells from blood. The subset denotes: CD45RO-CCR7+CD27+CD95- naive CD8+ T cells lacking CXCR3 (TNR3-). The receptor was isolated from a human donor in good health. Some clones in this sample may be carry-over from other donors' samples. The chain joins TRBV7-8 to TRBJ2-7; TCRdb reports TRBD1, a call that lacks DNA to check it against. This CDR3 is CASSLGQGPREQYF.